Below are 31 T cell receptor beta chains sequenced from a single sample in a study of T cell changes during pregnancy in multiple sclerosis. Clones were read by immunoSEQ multiplex PCR, and TCRdb kept only the in-frame ones, dropping some. In the table there are over 40,000 clones, 80% to 95% of which are singletons. This material consisted of CD4+ T cells from peripheral blood mononuclear cells, taken in the second trimester of pregnancy. These receptors were obtained from a female donor with multiple sclerosis, enrolled in a pregnancy study.

The chain combines TRBV7-9 with TRBJ1-5, with D maybe TRBD1 (6 bases). Trimming took off 1 base at V and 1 base at J, with 14 bases between the two ends. The CDR3 has 17 amino acids. Germline assignment: CDR1 SEHNR and CDR2 FQNEAQ (reference sequence). This chain's CDR3 is CASSLVEGGYSNQPQHF. The CDR3 DNA follows: TGTGCCAGCAGCTTAGTAGAAGGGGGATACAGCAATCAGCCCCAGCATTTT.

This clone has just one count. The chain joins TRBV7-2 to TRBJ1-2, with D maybe TRBD1 (5 bases). The CDR3 runs 18 residues. Germline V lookup: CDR1 SGHTA, CDR2 FQGNSA. Deletions cut 3 bases from V and 4 bases from J, with 24 bases between. CDR3 amino acids: CASSFTTSYLTGGYGYTF. The DNA of the CDR3 is TGTGCCAGCAGCTTTACAACCAGCTACCTTACCGGGGGCTATGGCTACACCTTC. Filled out from reference TRBV7-2 and TRBJ1-2, the complete variable domain reads GAGVSQSPSNKVTEKGKDVELRCDPISGHTALYWYRQSLGQGLEFLIYFQGNSAPDKSGLPSDRFSAERTGGSVSTLTIQRTQQEDSAVYLCASSFTTSYLTGGYGYTFGSGTRLTVV.

The genes are TRBV19 and TRBJ1-3; D call uncertain. Germline V gives CDR1 LNHDA, CDR2 SQIVND (reference sequence). Trimming removed 0 bases at V and 7 bases at J, with 10 bases between. This CDR3 comprises 14 residues. CDR3 DNA sequence: TGTGCCAGTAGTATAGATCGACGGAGGAACACCATATATTTT. It is translated as CASSIDRRRNTIYF. Full variable domain (missing parts from reference TRBV19 and TRBJ1-3): DGGITQSPKYLFRKEGQNVTLSCEQNLNHDAMYWYRQDPGQGLRLIYYSQIVNDFQKGDIAEGYSVSREKKESFPLTVTSAQKNPTAFYLCASSIDRRRNTIYFGEGSWLTVV.

The chain combines TRBV27 with TRBJ1-1, with D unclear. Trimming stripped 7 bases from V and 4 bases from J, with 13 bases between. Germline values: CDR1 MNHEY, CDR2 SMNVEV (reference sequence). CDR3 length: 13 residues. This CDR3 is CASISTVRTEAFF. In nucleotides, the CDR3 is TGTGCCAGCATATCCACAGTTCGCACTGAAGCTTTCTTT.

The genes are TRBV7-9 and TRBJ2-7; 11 bases match TRBD2. Germline V lookup: CDR1 SEHNR, CDR2 FQNEAQ (reference sequence). J gave up 5 bases and V 3 bases, and 9 bases lay outside the gene matches. CDR3 length: 16 amino acids. This chain's CDR3 is CASSFSASGGLDEQYF. In nucleotides, the CDR3 is TGTGCCAGCAGCTTTTCTGCTAGCGGGGGGCTCGACGAGCAGTACTTC.

The chain couples TRBV29-1 to TRBJ2-3, with 7 bases matching TRBD1. This CDR3 is built from 12 residues. In germline, CDR1 is SQVTM, CDR2 ANQGSEA. With V trimmed by 5 bases and J by 4 bases, 3 bases remained unmatched. The CDR3 DNA reads TGCAGCGTTCGAACAGGGGCAGATACGCAGTATTTT. Its protein is CSVRTGADTQYF.

This chain uses TRBV30 with TRBJ2-7, with 10 bases that match TRBD2. This CDR3 comprises 13 residues. CDR1 is GTSNPN, CDR2 SVGIG, per germline (reference sequence). V dropped 4 bases and J dropped 6; count of bases not matched to a gene: 6. The CDR3 DNA sequence: TGTGCCTGGACCCCATCTAGCGGGAGCGAGCAGTACTTC. Protein: CAWTPSSGSEQYF.

The J gene is TRBJ1-1, the V gene TRBV18, with D possibly being TRBD1 (5 bases). CDR1 and CDR2 from the germline V gene are KGHSH and LQKENI. V lost 8 bases and J lost 4, with 14 bases in between. The CDR3 sequence is 13 residues long. Written as DNA, the CDR3 is TGTGCCAGCGGGGACTCCCGGAGCACTGAAGCTTTCTTT. This codes for CASGDSRSTEAFF.

This clone was found a few times. The rearrangement links TRBV21-1 to TRBJ2-7; whether TRBD2, the table's D call, matches the DNA was not checked. TRBV21-1 is listed as a pseudogene. This CDR3 comprises 13 residues. CDR3 loop: CASSLTAAYEQYF. The CDR3 DNA follows: TGTGCCAGCAGCTTAACTGCCGCCTACGAGCAGTACTTC.

The chain uses TRBV11-3 and TRBJ2-2; D ambiguous. The V end lost 0 bases, the J end lost 0 bases, and 8 bases lay between the germline ends. The CDR3 is made up of 16 amino acids. Germline V gene sequence: CDR1 SGHNT, CDR2 YENEEA. DNA of the CDR3: TGTGCCAGCAGCTTAGATTTCAGCGCGAACACCGGGGAGCTGTTTTTT. Translated: CASSLDFSANTGELFF.

The chain is built from TRBV6-1 and TRBJ1-1; no clear D. CDR1 and CDR2 from the germline V gene are MNHNS and SASEGT. The CDR3 covers 12 residues. Trimming took off 7 bases at V and 4 bases at J, with 10 bases between the two ends. CDR3 loop: CASNDGGTEAFF. In nucleotides, the CDR3 is TGTGCCAGCAATGATGGCGGCACTGAAGCTTTCTTT.

J is TRBJ2-7 and V is TRBV5-4; TRBD2 is a possible D gene (5 bases). Trimming removed 4 bases from V and 4 bases from J, with 15 bases in between. Germline loops: CDR1 SGHNT, CDR2 YYREEE (reference sequence). The CDR3 is made up of 14 amino acids. The chain's CDR3 is CASSPSVGAYEQYF. Here the CDR3 DNA reads TGTGCCAGCAGCCCCTCAGTGGGAGCGTACGAGCAGTACTTC.

J is TRBJ2-3 and V is TRBV11-1, with D possibly matching TRBD1 (5 bases). The germline V and J ends were trimmed by 5 bases and 0 bases, with 12 bases remaining between them. Germline CDR1 and CDR2: SGHAT and FQDESV (reference sequence). CDR3 length equals 15 residues. The CDR3 region has the DNA TGTGCCAGCAGCACAGGATCGTCGAGCACAGATACGCAGTATTTT. Encoded protein: CASSTGSSSTDTQYF. Supplemented by reference TRBV11-1 and TRBJ2-3, the full variable domain reads EAEVAQSPRYKITEKSQAVAFWCDPISGHATLYWYRQILGQGPELLVQFQDESVVDDSQLPKDRFSAERLKGVDSTLKIQPAELGDSAMYLCASSTGSSSTDTQYFGPGTRLTVL.

The rearrangement links TRBV27 to TRBJ2-1; 9 bases are a match to TRBD1. V was pared by 10 bases and J by 7 bases, with 11 bases of the junction left unmatched. Germline V gene data show CDR1 as MNHEY and CDR2 as SMNVEV (reference sequence). This CDR3 region has 14 residues. CDR3: CATKSTGGGNEQFF. The CDR3 DNA follows: TGTGCCACCAAGTCGACAGGGGGGGGTAATGAGCAGTTCTTC.

Comment on this clone: Other DNA sequences from this sample encode an identical CDR3 as well. The rearrangement links TRBV5-1 to TRBJ2-3, with TRBD1 matching 7 bases. The CDR3 is 14 residues long. Looked up from germline, CDR1 is SGHRS and CDR2 is YFSETQ. V was pared by 0 bases and J by 4 bases, with 2 bases of the junction left unmatched. CDR3 sequence: CASSLGQGADTQYF. CDR3 nucleotides: TGCGCCAGCAGCTTGGGACAGGGCGCAGATACGCAGTATTTT.

This rearrangement joins TRBV19 to TRBJ2-7; unclear D gene. This CDR3 region has 13 residues. Per germline, CDR1 LNHDA and CDR2 SQIVND (reference sequence). The V and J ends lost 1 base and 1 base respectively, with 5 bases between them. CDR3 loop: CASSIGSSYEQYF. The CDR3 nucleotides read TGTGCCAGTAGTATAGGTAGTTCCTACGAGCAGTACTTC.

The chain combines TRBV4-1 with TRBJ1-1; D gene ambiguous. The V gene's germline CDR1 is MGHRA and CDR2 YSYEKL. The CDR3 covers 15 residues. Trimming pared 0 bases from V and 2 bases from J, leaving 10 bases between. CDR3 region: CASSQDMERNTEAFF. In DNA, the CDR3 is TGCGCCAGCAGCCAAGATATGGAGAGAAACACTGAAGCTTTCTTT.

The V gene is TRBV19, the J gene TRBJ2-7, with D perhaps TRBD2 (6 bases). V was pared by 6 bases and J by 3 bases, with 15 bases between. This CDR3 spans 14 amino acids. In germline, CDR1 is LNHDA, CDR2 SQIVND (reference sequence). CDR3 amino acids: CASSTRLGSYEQYF. Written as DNA, the CDR3 is TGTGCCAGTAGCACCCGACTAGGAAGCTACGAGCAGTACTTC.

This clone was seen just once. This chain connects TRBV2 to TRBJ1-3; D remains unclear. This CDR3 spans 11 amino acids. Trimming removed 5 bases at V and 11 bases at J, with 10 bases between. Germline V gene data show CDR1 as SNHLY and CDR2 as FYNNEI. The CDR3 bases are TGTGCCAGCAGTACAGAAATTTCCATATATTTT. Translating it yields CASSTEISIYF.

The chain has TRBV11-2 and TRBJ2-3; possible D gene TRBD1, 8 bases. In germline, CDR1 is SGHAT, CDR2 FQNNGV. Trimming removed 5 bases from V and 8 bases from J, with 17 bases in between. There are 14 residues in the CDR3. Here the CDR3 reads CASSESGGGGTQYF. CDR3 DNA sequence: TGTGCCAGCAGCGAGTCAGGGGGCGGGGGTACGCAGTATTTT.

The CDR3 DNA is TGTGCCAGCAGTGGGACTGGGAGCTCCTATAATTCACCCCTCCACTTT. Protein: CASSGTGSSYNSPLHF. This chain links TRBV28 with TRBJ1-6; maybe TRBD1 (5 bases). CDR1 and CDR2 (germline): MDHEN, SYDVKM. With 5 bases removed from V and 0 bases from J, the gap between germline ends came to 11 bases. The CDR3 has 16 amino acids.

This clone was detected only a few times. The rearrangement uses TRBV5-7 and TRBJ1-2, with D hard to call. TRBV5-7 is marked as an open reading frame, function uncertain. The CDR3 has 13 residues. V dropped 2 bases and J dropped 4 bases, with 9 bases sitting between them. The CDR3 DNA sequence: TGTGCCAGCAGCTTAAGCGAGAGCTATGGCTACACCTTC. As protein: CASSLSESYGYTF.

The chain recombines TRBV10-3 with TRBJ2-2, with 12 bases aligning to TRBD2. The CDR3 has 15 residues. Germline V CDR1 and CDR2: ENHRY, SYGVKD. Unmatched junction bases numbered 8, after V lost 7 bases and J lost 8 bases. Here the CDR3 reads CAIKELAGGSGELFF. In DNA form, the CDR3 reads TGTGCCATCAAAGAACTAGCGGGGGGCTCGGGGGAGCTGTTTTTT.

The chain links TRBV6-1 to TRBJ2-7; 8 nucleotides match TRBD1. Germline-derived CDR1 and CDR2 are MNHNS and SASEGT. The CDR3 is 13 amino acids. Trimming cost V 8 bases and J 6 bases; bases outside gene matches: 9. CDR3 residues: CASGNDRGTEQYF. CDR3 coding DNA: TGTGCCAGCGGGAATGACAGGGGAACCGAGCAGTACTTC.

This clone was seen a single time. The chain couples TRBV10-3 to TRBJ1-2; maybe TRBD1 (5 bases). The V gene's germline CDR1 is ENHRY and CDR2 SYGVKD. Trimming stripped 6 bases from V and 10 bases from J, with 18 bases between. The CDR3 totals 13 residues. The CDR3 sequence is CAIRSQTDRLYTF. In DNA form, the CDR3 reads TGTGCCATCAGAAGCCAGACCGACAGACTCTACACCTTC.

The table lists this clone with a few counts. The chain recombines TRBV5-6 with TRBJ1-3; tentatively, D is TRBD1 (5 bases). This CDR3 has 11 residues. V lost 4 bases to trimming and J lost 8 bases, with 7 bases between them. CDR1 is SGHDT, CDR2 YYEEEE, per germline. This chain's CDR3 is CASSRGDTIYF. As DNA, the CDR3 is TGTGCCAGCAGCAGGGGTGACACCATATATTTT. Together with reference TRBV5-6 and TRBJ1-3, the CDR3 gives the full variable domain: DAGVTQSPTHLIKTRGQQVTLRCSPKSGHDTVSWYQQALGQGPQFIFQYYEEEERQRGNFPDRFSGHQFPNYSSELNVNALLLGDSALYLCASSRGDTIYFGEGSWLTVV.

The CDR3 nucleotides are TGTGCCAGCAGTTTCATCGGGGGGGAAAACACCATATATTTT. This translates into CASSFIGGENTIYF. V and J are TRBV28 and TRBJ1-3, with D possibly being TRBD1 (5 bases). CDR3 length equals 14 residues. Trimming cost V 3 bases and J 6 bases, with 12 bases left between them. Looked up from germline, CDR1 is MDHEN and CDR2 is SYDVKM.

The CDR3 region is CASSLGDRASYTF. CDR3 nucleotides: TGTGCCAGCAGCTTGGGGGACAGGGCGAGCTACACCTTC. The chain recombines TRBV5-4 with TRBJ1-2; 9 bases fit TRBD1. CDR1 and CDR2 from the germline V gene are SGHNT and YYREEE (reference sequence). The CDR3 contains 13 residues. Trimming cost V 0 bases and J 9 bases; bases outside gene matches: 3.

This chain uses TRBV5-1 with TRBJ1-6, with 7 positions matching TRBD1. CDR1 is SGHRS, CDR2 YFSETQ, per germline. CDR3 length: 15 residues. V lost 4 bases, J lost 4 bases, and 5 bases stayed unmatched. In DNA form, the CDR3 reads TGCGCCAGCAGCCCTGGACAGGTGTATAATTCACCCCTCCACTTT. Translation: CASSPGQVYNSPLHF.

CDR3 sequence (DNA): TGCGCCAGCAGCAAGTTCGGCGGACTGAGCACAGATACGCAGTATTTT. It translates to CASSKFGGLSTDTQYF. The V gene is TRBV5-1, the J gene TRBJ2-3; a weak D match, TRBD2 (5 bases). The germline V gene has CDR1 SGHRS and CDR2 YFSETQ. V lost 4 bases to trimming and J lost 0 bases, with 15 bases between them. CDR3 length: 16 amino acids.

The chain combines TRBV7-3 with TRBJ2-7; D perhaps matches TRBD2 (6 bases). The length of the CDR3 is 13 residues. Looked up from germline, CDR1 is SGHTA and CDR2 is FQGTGA. V lost 2 bases and J 3 bases, leaving 8 bases between the germline ends. CDR3 residues: CASSLLGGYEQYF. Written as DNA, the CDR3 is TGTGCCAGCAGCTTACTCGGGGGCTACGAGCAGTACTTC.